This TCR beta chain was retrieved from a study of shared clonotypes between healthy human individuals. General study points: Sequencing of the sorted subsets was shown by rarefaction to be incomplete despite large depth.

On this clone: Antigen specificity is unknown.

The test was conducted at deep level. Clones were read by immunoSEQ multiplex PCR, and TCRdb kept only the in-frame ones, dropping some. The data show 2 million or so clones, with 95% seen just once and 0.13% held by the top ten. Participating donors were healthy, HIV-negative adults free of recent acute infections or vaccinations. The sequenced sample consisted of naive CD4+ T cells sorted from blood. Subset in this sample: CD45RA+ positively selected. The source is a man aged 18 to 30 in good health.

Here the CDR3 reads CASSFYSGSNEKLFF. As DNA, the CDR3 is TGTGCCAGCAGCTTTTACTCGGGGAGTAATGAAAAACTGTTTTTT. V usage is TRBV5-6 and J usage is TRBJ1-4; D gene unclear. Trimming removed 2 bases from V and 4 bases from J, with 12 bases in between. The CDR3 loop spans 15 amino acids. Germline CDR1 reads SGHDT; CDR2 reads YYEEEE. Full variable domain (missing parts from reference TRBV5-6 and TRBJ1-4): DAGVTQSPTHLIKTRGQQVTLRCSPKSGHDTVSWYQQALGQGPQFIFQYYEEEERQRGNFPDRFSGHQFPNYSSELNVNALLLGDSALYLCASSFYSGSNEKLFFGSGTQLSVL.